A single sample is the source of the 22 T cell receptor beta chains below, sequenced in a study. TCRdb fed the 5' RACE reads into MiXCR, producing one record per CDR3 protein. Found here are 30,000 or so distinct CDR3 sequences, about 24% of them singletons; the top ten hold approximately 4.3%. The sequencing input was memory CD4+ T cells sorted from blood. Sample subset: memory CD4+ T cells, CD4+CD45RO+CD25-. The receptors stem from a female donor with breast cancer.

This clonotype was seen more than once but under ten times. The chain uses TRBV9 and TRBJ1-2, with 8 nucleotides matching TRBD1. The junction had 10 bases not matched to a gene; V was cut back by 4 bases and J by 5 bases. CDR1 is SGDLS and CDR2 is YYNGEE in the germline V gene. The CDR3 extends over 15 amino acids. CDR3 protein: CASSPGQGGGYGYTF. The CDR3 DNA sequence: TGTGCCAGCAGCCCAGGACAGGGAGGCGGGTATGGCTACACCTTC.

This clonotype came up many times. The chain links TRBV4-3 to TRBJ2-7; D may be TRBD1 or TRBD2 (5 bases each). The CDR3 has 14 amino acids. V lost 3 bases, J lost 4 bases, and 13 bases lay in between. In germline, CDR1 is LGHNA, CDR2 YSLEER. The CDR3 sequence: CASSQEDGGYEQYF. In nucleotides, the CDR3 is TGCGCCAGCAGCCAGGAGGATGGGGGATACGAGCAGTACTTC.

This clonotype was recorded many times. This rearrangement joins TRBV24-1 to TRBJ2-2, with D unclear. With 8 bases removed from V and 7 bases from J, the gap between germline ends came to 10 bases. CDR1 and CDR2 from the germline V gene are KGHDR and SFDVKD. The CDR3 consists of 12 residues. CDR3 region: CATMAFGGELFF. CDR3 in DNA: TGTGCCACCATGGCGTTTGGCGGGGAGCTGTTTTTT.

This sequence joins TRBV27 and TRBJ2-6, with D perhaps TRBD2 (6 bases). Trimming left V 2 bases short and J 2 bases short, with 13 bases between. The CDR3 has 17 amino acids. Germline CDR1 MNHEY, CDR2 SMNVEV (reference sequence). CDR3 protein: CASSLTGLLAGANVLTF. CDR3 DNA: TGTGCCAGCAGTTTAACGGGACTCCTTGCTGGGGCCAACGTCCTGACTTTC.

This clonotype was seen at least ten times. The rearrangement joins TRBV9 to TRBJ1-2; D possibly corresponds to TRBD1 (6 bases). CDR3 size: 14 residues. Germline lookup yields CDR1 SGDLS and CDR2 YYNGEE. Trimming took off 0 bases at V and 9 bases at J, with 15 bases between the two ends. The CDR3 protein is CASSVGLGTNSYTF. The CDR3 bases are TGTGCCAGCAGCGTAGGCCTAGGGACAAATAGCTACACCTTC.

There are a few counts of this clonotype. The chain has TRBV5-1 and TRBJ2-2; D remains ambiguous. V lost 7 bases and J 4 bases, leaving 8 bases between the germline ends. The CDR3 covers 12 residues. The germline CDR1 and CDR2 sequences are SGHRS and YFSETQ. For the CDR3, the DNA is TGCGCCAGCCCGACCCCCACCGGGGAGCTGTTTTTT. It specifies CASPTPTGELFF.

The gene calls are TRBV9 and TRBJ2-2; D ambiguous. CDR1 is SGDLS and CDR2 is YYNGEE in the germline V gene. The CDR3 totals 13 residues. V lost 2 bases, J lost 4 bases, and 6 bases lay in between. The CDR3, as DNA: TGTGCCAGCAGCGTCTCAGGCACCGGGGAGCTGTTTTTT. As protein: CASSVSGTGELFF.

On this clonotype itself: At one boundary the junction diverges from the germline segment, which might be a read error. The gene calls are TRBV19 and TRBJ2-1; D tentatively fits TRBD1 or TRBD2 (5 bases each). There are 15 residues in the CDR3. From germline, CDR1 is LNHDA and CDR2 SQIVND (reference sequence). The CDR3 region has the DNA TGTGCCGGTAGTAACAGGAGGAGCTCCTACAATGAGCAGTTCTTC. This encodes CAGSNRRSSYNEQFF.

This clonotype has more than one count but fewer than ten. One end of the junction is discordant with germline, which a read error may explain. CDR3 DNA: TGCAGTGCCAGAGCACAGCGGGGGGGCGCCAAAAACATTCAGTACTTC. Translation: CSARAQRGGAKNIQYF. V is TRBV20-1 and J is TRBJ2-4; 10 bases fit TRBD2. The CDR3 is 16 residues long. Germline V CDR1 and CDR2: DFQATT, SNEGSKA (reference sequence).

This clonotype was detected many times. This chain uses TRBV6-1 with TRBJ1-5; D is undetermined. This CDR3 contains 13 residues. Trimming left V 6 bases short and J 4 bases short, with 10 bases between. CDR1 is MNHNS, CDR2 SASEGT, per germline. The CDR3 reads CASRPGHNQPQHF. CDR3 DNA sequence: TGTGCCAGCAGACCGGGCCATAATCAGCCCCAGCATTTT.

This clonotype was counted between two and nine times. The rearrangement links TRBV12-3 or TRBV12-4 to TRBJ2-2, with unresolved D. The CDR3 is made up of 13 amino acids. V lost 7 bases and J 7 bases, leaving 13 bases between the germline ends. The CDR3 bases are TGTGCCAGCACCTTCCGAGGAAACGGGGAGCTGTTTTTT. Translation gives CASTFRGNGELFF.

This clonotype appeared a few times. The gene calls are TRBV7-9 and TRBJ2-7; 7 nucleotides match TRBD1. The V gene's germline CDR1 is SEHNR and CDR2 FQNEAQ (reference sequence). CDR3 size: 16 residues. The V gene end was trimmed by 4 bases and the J gene end by 0 bases; junction bases not matched to a gene: 9. The CDR3 protein is CASSSPGQLNSYEQYF. DNA of the CDR3: TGTGCCAGCAGCTCCCCGGGACAGCTTAACTCCTACGAGCAGTACTTC. The whole variable domain, filled in from reference TRBV7-9 and TRBJ2-7, reads DTGVSQNPRHKITKRGQNVTFRCDPISEHNRLYWYRQTLGQGPEFLTYFQNEAQLEKSRLLSDRFSAERPKGSFSTLEIQRTEQGDSAMYLCASSSPGQLNSYEQYFGPGTRLTVT.

This clonotype has more than one count but fewer than ten. V gene TRBV27 combines with J gene TRBJ2-1; D ambiguous. Trimming removed 5 bases from V and 5 bases from J, with 19 bases in between. The CDR3 is 16 residues long. From germline, CDR1 is MNHEY and CDR2 SMNVEV (reference sequence). For the CDR3, the DNA is TGTGCCAGCAGTCCTTCCCCCGCAGGCACCCACAATGAGCAGTTCTTC. It specifies CASSPSPAGTHNEQFF.

This clonotype is medium-sized by share. This chain links TRBV12-3 or TRBV12-4 with TRBJ1-6; weak D call: TRBD1 (6 bases). This CDR3 region has 14 residues. V lost 4 bases, J lost 4 bases, and 8 bases lay in between. The CDR3 loop is CASSSGVYNSPLHF. CDR3 in DNA: TGTGCCAGCAGTTCAGGGGTTTATAATTCACCCCTCCACTTT.

Details on this clonotype: A much larger clone is a single base away; this may be a read error. The conserved final phenylalanine or tryptophan is absent from the CDR3, which likely points to a read error. This chain connects TRBV20-1 to TRBJ2-3, with TRBD2 matching 12 bases. Germline V gives CDR1 DFQATT, CDR2 SNEGSKA (reference sequence). The CDR3 is 16 residues long. V gave up 1 base and J gave up 7 bases; unmatched junction bases: 9. The CDR3 region has the DNA TGCAGTGCTAGAGCTAGCGGGGGGGCACCGACCTATACGCAGTATCTT. This encodes CSARASGGAPTYTQYL.

For this clonotype: A much larger clone lies a single base off, so this may be a read error. The CDR3 sequence: CASSSRPFYEQCF. The CDR3 nucleotides are TGTGCCAGCAGTTCTCGACCGTTCTACGAGCAGTGCTTC. The V gene is TRBV6-2 or TRBV6-3, the J gene TRBJ2-7; no definite D call. The CDR3 contains 13 residues. Germline loops: CDR1 MNHEY, CDR2 SVGEGT.

Within the sample, this clonotype is medium-sized. V is TRBV20-1 and J is TRBJ2-3, with 8 nucleotides matching TRBD2. CDR3 length equals 15 residues. Unmatched junction bases numbered 5, after V lost 3 bases and J lost 0 bases. CDR1 and CDR2 (germline): DFQATT, SNEGSKA (reference sequence). In DNA, the CDR3 is TGCAGTGCTAGGGCTAGCGGGTTTAGCACAGATACGCAGTATTTT. The encoded protein is CSARASGFSTDTQYF.

In this sample, this clonotype turned up many times. The gene calls are TRBV4-1 and TRBJ2-7, with D perhaps assigned TRBD1 or TRBD2 (5 bases each). The CDR3 has 14 residues. The germline V gene encodes CDR1 MGHRA and CDR2 YSYEKL. Trimming removed 8 bases from V and 3 bases from J, with 17 bases in between. CDR3 nucleotide sequence: TGCGCCAGCGGGTTCGGGGTAGGGGACTACGAGCAGTACTTC. This sequence encodes CASGFGVGDYEQYF.

The J gene is TRBJ1-5, the V gene TRBV4-1, with a possible D match to TRBD1 (6 bases). V was clipped by 8 bases and J by 9 bases, with 14 bases between them. The CDR3 is made up of 12 amino acids. Germline loops: CDR1 MGHRA, CDR2 YSYEKL. The CDR3 here is CASGPEGGPQHF. The CDR3 coding sequence is TGCGCCAGCGGACCGGAGGGGGGGCCCCAGCATTTT.

This clonotype was counted once. The rearrangement joins TRBV7-8 to TRBJ2-3, with 9 nucleotides matching TRBD1. CDR1 and CDR2 (germline): SGHVS, FQNEAQ. The trim removed 5 bases at V and 5 bases at J, leaving 5 bases unmatched. This CDR3 is 14 amino acids long. The CDR3 region has the DNA TGTGCCAGCAGCGCGGGACAGGGAATAGATACGCAGTATTTT. Protein product: CASSAGQGIDTQYF.

This clonotype was recorded a few times. The chain couples TRBV7-9 to TRBJ2-4; D possibly matches TRBD1 or TRBD2 (5 bases each). Trimming stripped 8 bases from V and 0 bases from J, with 11 bases between. The CDR3 totals 14 residues. Per the germline V gene, CDR1 is SEHNR and CDR2 is FQNEAQ (reference sequence). The CDR3 sequence is CASRDPLAKNIQYF. The CDR3 bases are TGTGCCAGCCGGGACCCCCTAGCCAAAAACATTCAGTACTTC.

This rearrangement joins TRBV7-9 to TRBJ2-5, with D perhaps given as TRBD1 or TRBD2 (5 bases each). The CDR3 runs to 13 residues. Trimming removed 3 bases from V and 5 bases from J, with 10 bases in between. Germline CDR1 is SEHNR and CDR2 is FQNEAQ (reference sequence). DNA for the CDR3: TGTGCCAGCAGCTTGAGGGGCTTTGAGACCCAGTACTTC. Its translation: CASSLRGFETQYF.